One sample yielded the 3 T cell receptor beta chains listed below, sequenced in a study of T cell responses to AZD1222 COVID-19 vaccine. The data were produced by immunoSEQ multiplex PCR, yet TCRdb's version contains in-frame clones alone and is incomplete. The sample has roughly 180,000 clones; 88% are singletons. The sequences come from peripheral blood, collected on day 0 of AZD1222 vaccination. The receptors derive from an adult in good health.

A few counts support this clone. The CDR3 DNA sequence: TGTGCCAGCAGTTTGGGGGCGAGTGTACATGGCTACACCTTC. Residues: CASSLGASVHGYTF. The chain has TRBV6-5 and TRBJ1-2, with a possible D match to TRBD1 (6 bases). From germline, CDR1 is MNHEY and CDR2 SVGAGI. There are 14 residues in the CDR3. The V and J ends lost 4 bases and 6 bases respectively, with 15 bases between them.

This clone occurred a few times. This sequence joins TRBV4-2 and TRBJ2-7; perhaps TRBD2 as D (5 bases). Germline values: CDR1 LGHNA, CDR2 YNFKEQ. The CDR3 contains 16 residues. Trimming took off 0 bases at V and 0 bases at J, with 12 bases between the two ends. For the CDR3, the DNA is TGTGCCAGCAGCCAAGATCGAGGGTTATTCTCCTACGAGCAGTACTTC. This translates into CASSQDRGLFSYEQYF.

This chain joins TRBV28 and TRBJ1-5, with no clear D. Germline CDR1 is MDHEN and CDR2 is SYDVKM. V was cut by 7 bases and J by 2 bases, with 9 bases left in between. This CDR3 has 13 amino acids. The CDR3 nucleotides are TGTGCCAGCAAGGCCGGAGGCAATCAGCCCCAGCATTTT. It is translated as CASKAGGNQPQHF.